Listed below are T cell receptor beta chains from one sample, sequenced in a study of blood T cell repertoires in COVID-19. This table comes from immunoSEQ multiplex PCR, and its TCRdb copy is limited to in-frame clones, with some not included. The table has about 88,000 clones, approximately 87% seen once; the top ten hold about 15%. Sequencing input: peripheral blood. These receptors were taken from an older woman with acute or convalescent COVID-19. The conserved cysteine and the conserved F or W are not part of the CDR3 here. D genes are given only for firm matches.

J gene: TRBJ2-3; D gene: .; V gene: TRBV2; CDR3 protein: ASGSLATDTQY
J gene: TRBJ1-2; D gene: TRBD1; V gene: TRBV27; CDR3 protein: ASSIGQGRRGYT
J gene: TRBJ1-1; D gene: TRBD1; V gene: TRBV10-1; CDR3 protein: ASQGARDTEAF
J gene: TRBJ1-1; D gene: TRBD1; V gene: TRBV6-5; CDR3 protein: ASTEPGQGVSEAF
J gene: TRBJ2-3; D gene: .; V gene: TRBV6-5; CDR3 protein: ASRTSTDTQY
J gene: TRBJ2-5; D gene: .; V gene: TRBV6-2/TRBV6-3; CDR3 protein: ASSYSTREGETQY
J gene: TRBJ2-6; D gene: TRBD1; V gene: TRBV19; CDR3 protein: ASSIAKGALGANVLT
J gene: TRBJ2-2; D gene: TRBD2; V gene: TRBV29-1; CDR3 protein: SVVAGVRTGELF
J gene: TRBJ1-6; D gene: .; V gene: TRBV25-1; CDR3 protein: ASSEEISGSPLH
J gene: TRBJ2-5; D gene: TRBD2; V gene: TRBV5-1; CDR3 protein: ASRALAGSQETQY
J gene: TRBJ2-5; D gene: .; V gene: TRBV2; CDR3 protein: ASSETRTSGAQY
J gene: TRBJ1-1; D gene: .; V gene: TRBV27; CDR3 protein: ASSVIGTSNTEAF
J gene: TRBJ2-1; D gene: .; V gene: TRBV20-1; CDR3 protein: SASSYSSPFYNEQF
J gene: TRBJ2-3; D gene: TRBD2; V gene: TRBV5-4; CDR3 protein: ASSLGGLASTDTQY
J gene: TRBJ2-5; D gene: TRBD1; V gene: TRBV10-3; CDR3 protein: AISGAGQGEETQY
J gene: TRBJ1-3; D gene: TRBD1; V gene: TRBV18; CDR3 protein: ASSPSGTGKNTIY
J gene: TRBJ2-6; D gene: .; V gene: TRBV11-2; CDR3 protein: ASSSPLVLT
J gene: TRBJ1-1; D gene: .; V gene: TRBV9; CDR3 protein: ASSVAGGGAEAF
J gene: TRBJ1-6; D gene: .; V gene: TRBV5-4; CDR3 protein: ASSLSTGISSPLH
J gene: TRBJ1-2; D gene: TRBD1; V gene: TRBV30; CDR3 protein: AWSRQGKAT
J gene: TRBJ2-3; D gene: TRBD2; V gene: TRBV24-1; CDR3 protein: ATSVRAGGPWGTDTQY
J gene: TRBJ1-1; D gene: .; V gene: TRBV27; CDR3 protein: ASRFGPMNTEAF
J gene: TRBJ1-2; D gene: .; V gene: TRBV12-3/TRBV12-4; CDR3 protein: ASSFGSGYGYT
J gene: TRBJ2-5; D gene: .; V gene: TRBV10-3; CDR3 protein: AITPNGAQETQY
J gene: TRBJ2-2; D gene: TRBD1; V gene: TRBV5-1; CDR3 protein: ASSPDRADTGELF
J gene: TRBJ1-1; D gene: .; V gene: TRBV10-1; CDR3 protein: ASSDPGRDTEAF
J gene: TRBJ2-5; D gene: .; V gene: TRBV7-9; CDR3 protein: ASSQIDGQETQY
J gene: TRBJ1-5; D gene: TRBD1; V gene: TRBV23-1; CDR3 protein: ASSPRGQGRQPQH
J gene: TRBJ2-3; D gene: TRBD1; V gene: TRBV24-1; CDR3 protein: AIRDRVTDTQY
J gene: TRBJ2-5; D gene: TRBD1; V gene: TRBV6-2/TRBV6-3; CDR3 protein: ASSYPRTGGKGLAVRETQY
J gene: TRBJ1-6; D gene: .; V gene: TRBV13; CDR3 protein: ASSSGTYYNSPLH
J gene: TRBJ1-4; D gene: TRBD1; V gene: TRBV3-1/TRBV3-2; CDR3 protein: ASSQGARDRGLGKLF
J gene: TRBJ1-1; D gene: TRBD1; V gene: TRBV2; CDR3 protein: ASSGWTGDTEAF
J gene: TRBJ1-3; D gene: .; V gene: TRBV6-5; CDR3 protein: ASSYDDRFSGNTIY
J gene: TRBJ2-5; D gene: TRBD2; V gene: TRBV7-9; CDR3 protein: ASSPTGAGGQETQY